The 6 T cell receptor beta chains below were found in one sample sequenced in a study of cytomegalovirus exposure and HLA in healthy donors. PCR involved 60 Vbeta and 13 Jbeta primers. The assay was immunoSEQ multiplex PCR, and TCRdb's table has in-frame clones only and misses some. This sample yields about 130,000 clones, of which roughly 77% are seen a single time; under 5.5% belongs to the top ten. Sequencing used PBMCs. These receptors were collected from a man aged 25 to 45 in good health.

V usage is TRBV10-2 and J usage is TRBJ2-7, with TRBD2 as a possible D gene (6 bases). V was shortened by 7 bases and J by 7 bases, with 17 bases between the two germline ends. The CDR3 is 13 residues long. CDR1 and CDR2 (germline): WSHSY, SAAADI. The CDR3 DNA follows: TGCGCCAGCAATACGGGAGCGGAGTATGAGCAGTACTTC. As protein: CASNTGAEYEQYF.

This clone was detected once. This chain links TRBV28 with TRBJ2-1; 8 nucleotides line up with TRBD1. J was trimmed by 9 bases and V by 1 base; bases with no gene match: 2. The CDR3 loop spans 13 amino acids. Germline V lookup: CDR1 MDHEN, CDR2 SYDVKM. CDR3 coding DNA: TGTGCCAGCAGTTTATACAGGGGGATTGAGCAGTTCTTC. Translating gives CASSLYRGIEQFF. Using reference TRBV28 and TRBJ2-1 for the parts outside the CDR3, the full variable domain is DVKVTQSSRYLVKRTGEKVFLECVQDMDHENMFWYRQDPGLGLRLIYFSYDVKMKEKGDIPEGYSVSREKKERFSLILESASTNQTSMYLCASSLYRGIEQFFGPGTRLTVL.

This chain links TRBV30 with TRBJ1-1, with D tentatively TRBD1 (6 bases). The germline V gene encodes CDR1 GTSNPN and CDR2 SVGIG (reference sequence). The CDR3 sequence is 14 residues long. V shed 4 bases and J shed 2 bases, with 14 bases lying between them. This CDR3 reads CAWKRVGGNTEAFF. The CDR3, as DNA: TGTGCCTGGAAGCGAGTTGGGGGCAACACTGAAGCTTTCTTT.

This clone has just one count. This rearrangement joins TRBV7-9 to TRBJ2-5; TRBD1 matches 9 bases. Germline V gene sequence: CDR1 SEHNR, CDR2 FQNEAQ (reference sequence). The junction had 2 bases not matched to a gene; V was cut back by 5 bases and J by 1 base. This CDR3 has 14 residues. The CDR3 spells CASSGTGSQETQYF. The CDR3 coding sequence is TGTGCCAGCAGCGGGACAGGGTCCCAAGAGACCCAGTACTTC.

The CDR3 region has the DNA TGTGCCAGCAGCCCGACAGGCCACCGATACGAGCAGTACTTC. Its translation is CASSPTGHRYEQYF. The V and J genes are TRBV28 and TRBJ2-7; a possible D gene is TRBD1 (6 bases). CDR1 is MDHEN and CDR2 is SYDVKM in the germline V gene. This CDR3 region has 14 residues. Trimming took off 6 bases at V and 4 bases at J, with 16 bases between the two ends.

The chain recombines TRBV6-1 with TRBJ2-5; 10 nucleotides match TRBD1. The last part of the DNA fits TRBJ2-7 better; the J call may be wrong. The CDR3 has 15 amino acids. The germline gives CDR1 MNHNS, CDR2 SASEGT. Written as DNA, the CDR3 is TGTGCCAGCAGTGAGCCGGGACAGGGGATGGGCGAGCAGTACTTC. Protein: CASSEPGQGMGEQYF.